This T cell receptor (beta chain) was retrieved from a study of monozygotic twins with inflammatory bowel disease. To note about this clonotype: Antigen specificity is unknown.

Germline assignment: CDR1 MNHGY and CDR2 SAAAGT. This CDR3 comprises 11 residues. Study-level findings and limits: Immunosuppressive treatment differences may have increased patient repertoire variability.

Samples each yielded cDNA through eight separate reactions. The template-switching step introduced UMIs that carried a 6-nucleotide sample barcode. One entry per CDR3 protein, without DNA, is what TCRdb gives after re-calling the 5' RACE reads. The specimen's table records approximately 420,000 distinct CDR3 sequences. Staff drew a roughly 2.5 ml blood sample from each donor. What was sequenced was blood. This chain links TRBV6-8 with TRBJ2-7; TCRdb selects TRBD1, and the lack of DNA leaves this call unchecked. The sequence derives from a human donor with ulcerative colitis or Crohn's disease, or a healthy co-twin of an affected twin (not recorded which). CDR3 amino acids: CASSYGGRVNF.